The rows below give T cell receptor beta chains drawn from one sample of a study of cytomegalovirus exposure and HLA in healthy donors. Libraries were prepared by immunoSEQ multiplex PCR; TCRdb keeps only in-frame clonotypes and omits some of them. The table shows around 100,000 clones, with around 61% occurring only once. Input material: PBMCs. These receptors originate from a young woman in good health and CMV-seronegative. CDR3s include the opening cysteine and the closing phenylalanine or tryptophan. The order of the fields is CDR3 protein, J gene, D gene, V gene. D genes are given only for firm matches.

CDR3aa: CASSEVRQYEQYF; j_gene: TRBJ2-7; d_gene: -; v_gene: TRBV6-1
CDR3aa: CASSPDSYGYTF; j_gene: TRBJ1-2; d_gene: -; v_gene: TRBV6-1
CDR3aa: CASSVDLAGVGEQFF; j_gene: TRBJ2-1; d_gene: TRBD2; v_gene: TRBV9
CDR3aa: CASSLSGQGAGGYTF; j_gene: TRBJ1-2; d_gene: TRBD1; v_gene: TRBV5-4
CDR3aa: CASSLGQGDLETQYF; j_gene: TRBJ2-5; d_gene: TRBD1; v_gene: TRBV5-1
CDR3aa: CASIGVRDGYTF; j_gene: TRBJ1-2; d_gene: -; v_gene: TRBV28
CDR3aa: CASRKAGGTEAFF; j_gene: TRBJ1-1; d_gene: -; v_gene: TRBV7-2
CDR3aa: CASTTEQNTEAFF; j_gene: TRBJ1-1; d_gene: -; v_gene: TRBV2
CDR3aa: CASSLNRVGYTF; j_gene: TRBJ1-2; d_gene: -; v_gene: TRBV14
CDR3aa: CASSFGGANYGYTF; j_gene: TRBJ1-2; d_gene: -; v_gene: TRBV5-1
CDR3aa: CASSFTSGSTDTQYF; j_gene: TRBJ2-3; d_gene: TRBD2; v_gene: TRBV5-1
CDR3aa: CASSLVAGGPSPYEQYF; j_gene: TRBJ2-7; d_gene: TRBD2; v_gene: TRBV5-4
CDR3aa: CASSLEAGGVGELFF; j_gene: TRBJ2-2; d_gene: TRBD2; v_gene: TRBV27
CDR3aa: CASSLPGLISGANVLTF; j_gene: TRBJ2-6; d_gene: -; v_gene: TRBV5-6